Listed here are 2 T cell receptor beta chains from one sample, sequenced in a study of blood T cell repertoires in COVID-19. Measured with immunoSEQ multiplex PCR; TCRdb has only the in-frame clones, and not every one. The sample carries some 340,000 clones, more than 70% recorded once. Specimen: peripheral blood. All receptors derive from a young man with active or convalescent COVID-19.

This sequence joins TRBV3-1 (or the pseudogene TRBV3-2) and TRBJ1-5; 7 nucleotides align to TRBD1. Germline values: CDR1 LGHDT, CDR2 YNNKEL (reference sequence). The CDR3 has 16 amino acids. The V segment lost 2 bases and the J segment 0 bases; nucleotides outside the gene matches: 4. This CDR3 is CASSQQTGSSNQPQHF. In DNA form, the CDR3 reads TGTGCCAGCAGCCAACAGACAGGGTCTAGCAATCAGCCCCAGCATTTT.

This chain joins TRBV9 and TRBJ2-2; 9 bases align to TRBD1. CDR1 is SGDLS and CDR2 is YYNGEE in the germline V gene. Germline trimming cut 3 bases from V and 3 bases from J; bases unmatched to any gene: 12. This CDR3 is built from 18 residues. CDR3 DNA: TGTGCCAGCAGCGCCTCATTTCGGGACAGGGCTTACACCGGGGAGCTGTTTTTT. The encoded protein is CASSASFRDRAYTGELFF. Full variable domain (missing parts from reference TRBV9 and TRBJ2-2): DSGVTQTPKHLITATGQRVTLRCSPRSGDLSVYWYQQSLDQGLQFLIQYYNGEERAKGNILERFSAQQFPDLHSELNLSSLELGDSALYFCASSASFRDRAYTGELFFGEGSRLTVL.